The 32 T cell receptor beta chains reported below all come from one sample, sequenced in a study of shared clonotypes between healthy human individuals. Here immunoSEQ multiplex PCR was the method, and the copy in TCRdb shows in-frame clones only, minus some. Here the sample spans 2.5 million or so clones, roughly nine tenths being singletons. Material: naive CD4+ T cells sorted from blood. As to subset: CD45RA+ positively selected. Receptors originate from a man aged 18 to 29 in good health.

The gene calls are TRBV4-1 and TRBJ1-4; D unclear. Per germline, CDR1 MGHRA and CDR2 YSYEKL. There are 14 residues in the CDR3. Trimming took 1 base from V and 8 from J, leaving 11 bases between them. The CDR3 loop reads CASSQGVGQEKLFF. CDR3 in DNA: TGCGCCAGCAGCCAAGGGGTGGGCCAAGAAAAACTGTTTTTT.

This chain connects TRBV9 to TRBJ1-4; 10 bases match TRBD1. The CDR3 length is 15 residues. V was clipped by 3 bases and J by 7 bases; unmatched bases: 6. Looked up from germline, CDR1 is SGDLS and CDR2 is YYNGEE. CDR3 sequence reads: CASSDPGQGLEKLFF. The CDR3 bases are TGTGCCAGCAGCGATCCGGGACAGGGGCTTGAAAAACTGTTTTTT.

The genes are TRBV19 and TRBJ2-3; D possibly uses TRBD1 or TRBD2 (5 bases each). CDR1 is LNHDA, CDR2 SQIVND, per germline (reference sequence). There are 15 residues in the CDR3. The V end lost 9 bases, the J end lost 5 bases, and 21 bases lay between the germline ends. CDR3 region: CASSLGPTRLDTQYF. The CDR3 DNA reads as TGTGCCAGCTCCCTGGGACCGACTCGATTAGATACGCAGTATTTT.

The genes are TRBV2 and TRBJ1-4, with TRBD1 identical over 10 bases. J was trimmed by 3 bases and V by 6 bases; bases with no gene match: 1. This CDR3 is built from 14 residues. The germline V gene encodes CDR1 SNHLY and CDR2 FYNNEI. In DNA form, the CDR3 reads TGTGCCAGCAGCGGACAGGGGGCTAATGAAAAACTGTTTTTT. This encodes CASSGQGANEKLFF.

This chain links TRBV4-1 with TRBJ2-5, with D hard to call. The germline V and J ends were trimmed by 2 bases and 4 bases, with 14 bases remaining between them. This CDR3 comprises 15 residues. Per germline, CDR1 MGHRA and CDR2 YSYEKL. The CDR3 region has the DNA TGCGCCAGCAGCCAACCAATAATCTCTCGAGAGACCCAGTACTTC. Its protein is CASSQPIISRETQYF.

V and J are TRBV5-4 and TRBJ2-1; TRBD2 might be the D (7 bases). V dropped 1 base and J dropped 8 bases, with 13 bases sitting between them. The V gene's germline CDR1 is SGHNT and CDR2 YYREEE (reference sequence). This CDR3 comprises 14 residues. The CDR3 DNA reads TGTGCCAGCAGCTTGAAGGGGGGGAATGATGAGCAGTTCTTC. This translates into CASSLKGGNDEQFF.

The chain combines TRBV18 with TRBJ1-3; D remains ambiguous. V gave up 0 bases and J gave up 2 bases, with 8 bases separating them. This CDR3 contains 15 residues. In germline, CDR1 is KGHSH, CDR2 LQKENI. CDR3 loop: CASSPPPRTGNTIYF. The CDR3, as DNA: TGTGCCAGCTCACCACCCCCCCGGACTGGAAACACCATATATTTT.

DNA of the CDR3: TGCGCCAGCAGCTACAATCCGCAGGGCACTGGATACGAGCAGTACTTC. It codes for CASSYNPQGTGYEQYF. V is TRBV5-1 and J is TRBJ2-7; D perhaps matches TRBD1 (5 bases). Trimming took off 3 bases at V and 4 bases at J, with 20 bases between the two ends. The germline gives CDR1 SGHRS, CDR2 YFSETQ. The CDR3 length is 16 residues.

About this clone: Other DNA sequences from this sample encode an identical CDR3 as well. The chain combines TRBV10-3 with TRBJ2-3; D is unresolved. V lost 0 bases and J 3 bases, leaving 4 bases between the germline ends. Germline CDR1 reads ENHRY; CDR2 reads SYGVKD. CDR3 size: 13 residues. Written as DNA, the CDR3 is TGTGCCATCAGTGAGTCAACAACAGATACGCAGTATTTT. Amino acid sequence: CAISESTTDTQYF.

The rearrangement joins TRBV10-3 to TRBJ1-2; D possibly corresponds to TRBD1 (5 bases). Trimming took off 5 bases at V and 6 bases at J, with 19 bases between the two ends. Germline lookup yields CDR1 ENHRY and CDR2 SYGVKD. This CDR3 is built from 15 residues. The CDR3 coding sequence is TGTGCCATCAGTACGTCCCTCCCCCAGGGTCATGGCTACACCTTC. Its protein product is CAISTSLPQGHGYTF.

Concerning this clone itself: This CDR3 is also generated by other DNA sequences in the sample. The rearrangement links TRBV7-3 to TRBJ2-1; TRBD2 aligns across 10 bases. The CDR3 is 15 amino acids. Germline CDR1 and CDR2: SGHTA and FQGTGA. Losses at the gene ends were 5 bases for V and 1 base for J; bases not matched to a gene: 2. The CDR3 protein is CASSVSGGSYNEQFF. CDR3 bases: TGTGCCAGCAGCGTTAGCGGGGGGTCCTACAATGAGCAGTTCTTC.

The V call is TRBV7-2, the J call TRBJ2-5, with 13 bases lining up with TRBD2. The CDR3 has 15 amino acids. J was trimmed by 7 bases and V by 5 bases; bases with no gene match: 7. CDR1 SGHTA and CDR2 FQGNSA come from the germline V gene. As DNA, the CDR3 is TGTGCCAGCAGCCCCCGACTAGCGGGAGGTACGACCCAGTACTTC. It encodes CASSPRLAGGTTQYF.

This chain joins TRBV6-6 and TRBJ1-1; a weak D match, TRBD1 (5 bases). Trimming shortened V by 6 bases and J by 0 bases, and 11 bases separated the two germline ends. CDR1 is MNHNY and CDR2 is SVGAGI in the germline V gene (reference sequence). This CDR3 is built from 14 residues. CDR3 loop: CASSHRQMNTEAFF. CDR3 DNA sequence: TGTGCCAGCAGCCACCGACAGATGAACACTGAAGCTTTCTTT.

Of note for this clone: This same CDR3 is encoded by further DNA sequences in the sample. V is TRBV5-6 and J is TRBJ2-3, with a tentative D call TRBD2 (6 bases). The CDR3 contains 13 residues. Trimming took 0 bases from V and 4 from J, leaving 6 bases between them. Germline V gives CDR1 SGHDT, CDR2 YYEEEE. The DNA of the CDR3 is TGTGCCAGCAGCTTGGCGGGGGCAGATACGCAGTATTTT. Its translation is CASSLAGADTQYF.

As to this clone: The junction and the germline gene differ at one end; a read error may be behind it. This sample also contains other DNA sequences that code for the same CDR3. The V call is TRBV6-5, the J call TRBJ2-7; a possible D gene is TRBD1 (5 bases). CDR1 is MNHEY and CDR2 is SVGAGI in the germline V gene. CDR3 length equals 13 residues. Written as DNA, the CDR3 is TGTGCTAGCAGCCGCGGTGGGGCGTACGAGCAGTACTTC. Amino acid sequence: CASSRGGAYEQYF.

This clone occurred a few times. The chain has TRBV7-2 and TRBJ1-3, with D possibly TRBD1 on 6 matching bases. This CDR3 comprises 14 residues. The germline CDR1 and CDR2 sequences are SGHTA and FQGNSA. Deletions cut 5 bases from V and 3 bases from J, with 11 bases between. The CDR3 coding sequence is TGTGCCAGCAGCCCGGGACAAGGTGGAAACACCATATATTTT. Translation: CASSPGQGGNTIYF.

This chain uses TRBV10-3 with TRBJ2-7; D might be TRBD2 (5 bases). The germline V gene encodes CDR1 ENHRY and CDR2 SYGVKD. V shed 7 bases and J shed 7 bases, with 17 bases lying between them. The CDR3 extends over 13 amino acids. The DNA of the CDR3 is TGTGCCATCATGGCTAGCATGGGGAGAGAGCAGTACTTC. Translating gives CAIMASMGREQYF.

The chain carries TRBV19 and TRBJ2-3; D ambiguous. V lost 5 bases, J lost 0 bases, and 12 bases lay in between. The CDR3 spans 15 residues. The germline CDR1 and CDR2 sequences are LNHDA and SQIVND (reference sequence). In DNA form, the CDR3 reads TGTGCCAGTAGTCCCAGCCGATCTAGCACAGATACGCAGTATTTT. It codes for CASSPSRSSTDTQYF.

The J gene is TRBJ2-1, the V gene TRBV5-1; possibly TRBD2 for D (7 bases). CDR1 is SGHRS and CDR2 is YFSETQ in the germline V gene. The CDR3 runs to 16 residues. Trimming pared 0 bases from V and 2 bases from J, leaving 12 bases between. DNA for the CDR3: TGCGCCAGCAGCTTGGAGGGGGGGAGGCCCTACAATGAGCAGTTCTTC. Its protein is CASSLEGGRPYNEQFF.

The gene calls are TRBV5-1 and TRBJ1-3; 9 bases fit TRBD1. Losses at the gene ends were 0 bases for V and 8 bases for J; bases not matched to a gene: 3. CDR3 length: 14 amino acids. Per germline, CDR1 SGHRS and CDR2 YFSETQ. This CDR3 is CASSLVQGADTIYF. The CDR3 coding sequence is TGCGCCAGCAGCTTGGTACAGGGGGCGGACACCATATATTTT. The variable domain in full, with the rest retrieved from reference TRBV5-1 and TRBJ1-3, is KAGVTQTPRYLIKTRGQQVTLSCSPISGHRSVSWYQQTPGQGLQFLFEYFSETQRNKGNFPGRFSGRQFSNSRSEMNVSTLELGDSALYLCASSLVQGADTIYFGEGSWLTVV.

The CDR3 protein is CASSFRTSGGSYNEQFF. The CDR3 coding sequence is TGTGCCAGCAGCTTCCGGACTAGCGGGGGATCCTACAATGAGCAGTTCTTC. The chain uses TRBV9 and TRBJ2-1, with 13 bases that match TRBD2. This CDR3 has 17 residues. From germline, CDR1 is SGDLS and CDR2 YYNGEE. Trimming took 4 bases from V and 1 from J; bases not matched to a gene: 5. Supplemented by reference TRBV9 and TRBJ2-1, the full variable domain reads DSGVTQTPKHLITATGQRVTLRCSPRSGDLSVYWYQQSLDQGLQFLIQYYNGEERAKGNILERFSAQQFPDLHSELNLSSLELGDSALYFCASSFRTSGGSYNEQFFGPGTRLTVL.

This CDR3 reads CASSPPGQGAYTQYF. The CDR3 nucleotides are TGTGCCAGCAGTCCTCCGGGACAGGGGGCATATACGCAGTATTTT. The chain has TRBV28 and TRBJ2-3; 12 nucleotides line up with TRBD1. The trim removed 5 bases at V and 7 bases at J, leaving 7 bases unmatched. CDR1 and CDR2 (germline): MDHEN, SYDVKM. The CDR3 has 15 residues.

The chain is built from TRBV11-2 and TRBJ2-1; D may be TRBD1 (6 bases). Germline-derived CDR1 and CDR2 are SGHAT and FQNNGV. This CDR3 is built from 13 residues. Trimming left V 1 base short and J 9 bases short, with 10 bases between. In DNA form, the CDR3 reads TGTGCCAGCAGCTTAGCCGGGACACCTGAGCAGTTCTTC. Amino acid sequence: CASSLAGTPEQFF. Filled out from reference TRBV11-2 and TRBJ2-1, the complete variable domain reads EAGVAQSPRYKIIEKRQSVAFWCNPISGHATLYWYQQILGQGPKLLIQFQNNGVVDDSQLPKDRFSAERLKGVDSTLKIQPAKLEDSAVYLCASSLAGTPEQFFGPGTRLTVL.

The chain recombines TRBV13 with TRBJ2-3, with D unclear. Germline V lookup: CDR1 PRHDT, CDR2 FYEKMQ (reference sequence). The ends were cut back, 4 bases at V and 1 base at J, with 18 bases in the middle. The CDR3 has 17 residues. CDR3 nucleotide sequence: TGTGCCAGCAGCTCCCTATTAGATAGTAGGGGCACAGATACGCAGTATTTT. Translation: CASSSLLDSRGTDTQYF.

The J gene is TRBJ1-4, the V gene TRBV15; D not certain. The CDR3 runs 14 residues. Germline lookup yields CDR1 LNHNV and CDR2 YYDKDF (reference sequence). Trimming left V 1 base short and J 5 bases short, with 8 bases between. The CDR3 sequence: CATSRVSGNEKLFF. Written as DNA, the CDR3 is TGTGCCACCAGCAGAGTTTCGGGGAATGAAAAACTGTTTTTT.

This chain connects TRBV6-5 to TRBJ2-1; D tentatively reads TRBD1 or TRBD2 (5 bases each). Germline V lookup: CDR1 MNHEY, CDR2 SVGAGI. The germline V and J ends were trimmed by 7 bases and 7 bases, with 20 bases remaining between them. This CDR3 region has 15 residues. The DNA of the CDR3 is TGTGCCAGCACCCCAGGGTCATTAGGAGGTAATGAGCAGTTCTTC. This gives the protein CASTPGSLGGNEQFF.

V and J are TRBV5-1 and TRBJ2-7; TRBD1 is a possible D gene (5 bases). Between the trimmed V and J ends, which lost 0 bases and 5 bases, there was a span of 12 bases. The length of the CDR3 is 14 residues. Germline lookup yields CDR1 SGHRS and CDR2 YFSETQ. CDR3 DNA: TGCGCCAGCAGCTTGGAACAGGCGGTTGACGAGCAGTACTTC. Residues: CASSLEQAVDEQYF. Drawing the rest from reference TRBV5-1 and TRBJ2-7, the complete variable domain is KAGVTQTPRYLIKTRGQQVTLSCSPISGHRSVSWYQQTPGQGLQFLFEYFSETQRNKGNFPGRFSGRQFSNSRSEMNVSTLELGDSALYLCASSLEQAVDEQYFGPGTRLTVT.

This CDR3 is CAWSQGAHGYSGANVLTF. CDR3 DNA: TGTGCCTGGAGCCAGGGGGCACACGGATATTCTGGGGCCAACGTCCTGACTTTC. The rearrangement joins TRBV30 to TRBJ2-6, with 8 bases fitting TRBD1. Germline lookup yields CDR1 GTSNPN and CDR2 SVGIG (reference sequence). CDR3 length: 18 amino acids. J was trimmed by 1 base and V by 3 bases; bases with no gene match: 11.

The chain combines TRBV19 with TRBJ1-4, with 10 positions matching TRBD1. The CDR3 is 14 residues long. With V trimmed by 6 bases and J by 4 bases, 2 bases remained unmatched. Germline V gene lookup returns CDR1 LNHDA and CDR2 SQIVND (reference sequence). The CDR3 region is CASRGTGVNEKLFF. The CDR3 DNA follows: TGTGCCAGTAGGGGGACAGGGGTTAATGAAAAACTGTTTTTT.

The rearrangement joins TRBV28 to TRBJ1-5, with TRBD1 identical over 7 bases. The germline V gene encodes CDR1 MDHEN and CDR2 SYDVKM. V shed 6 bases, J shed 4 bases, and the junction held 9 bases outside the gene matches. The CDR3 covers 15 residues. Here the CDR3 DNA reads TGTGCCAGCAGGCTATACAACAGGGGAAATCAGCCCCAGCATTTT. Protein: CASRLYNRGNQPQHF.

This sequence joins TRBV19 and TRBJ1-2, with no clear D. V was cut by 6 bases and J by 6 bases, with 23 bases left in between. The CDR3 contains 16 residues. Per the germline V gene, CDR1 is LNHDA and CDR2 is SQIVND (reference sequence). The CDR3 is CASSLLNPGPGDGYTF. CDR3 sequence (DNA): TGTGCCAGTAGCCTGCTAAACCCGGGCCCTGGGGATGGCTACACCTTC.

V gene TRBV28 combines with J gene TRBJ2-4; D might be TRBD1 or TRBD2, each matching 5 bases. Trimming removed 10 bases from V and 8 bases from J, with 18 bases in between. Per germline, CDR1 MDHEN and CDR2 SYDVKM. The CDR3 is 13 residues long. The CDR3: CANHGAPEDIQYF. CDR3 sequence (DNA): TGTGCCAACCACGGGGCCCCGGAAGACATTCAGTACTTC.